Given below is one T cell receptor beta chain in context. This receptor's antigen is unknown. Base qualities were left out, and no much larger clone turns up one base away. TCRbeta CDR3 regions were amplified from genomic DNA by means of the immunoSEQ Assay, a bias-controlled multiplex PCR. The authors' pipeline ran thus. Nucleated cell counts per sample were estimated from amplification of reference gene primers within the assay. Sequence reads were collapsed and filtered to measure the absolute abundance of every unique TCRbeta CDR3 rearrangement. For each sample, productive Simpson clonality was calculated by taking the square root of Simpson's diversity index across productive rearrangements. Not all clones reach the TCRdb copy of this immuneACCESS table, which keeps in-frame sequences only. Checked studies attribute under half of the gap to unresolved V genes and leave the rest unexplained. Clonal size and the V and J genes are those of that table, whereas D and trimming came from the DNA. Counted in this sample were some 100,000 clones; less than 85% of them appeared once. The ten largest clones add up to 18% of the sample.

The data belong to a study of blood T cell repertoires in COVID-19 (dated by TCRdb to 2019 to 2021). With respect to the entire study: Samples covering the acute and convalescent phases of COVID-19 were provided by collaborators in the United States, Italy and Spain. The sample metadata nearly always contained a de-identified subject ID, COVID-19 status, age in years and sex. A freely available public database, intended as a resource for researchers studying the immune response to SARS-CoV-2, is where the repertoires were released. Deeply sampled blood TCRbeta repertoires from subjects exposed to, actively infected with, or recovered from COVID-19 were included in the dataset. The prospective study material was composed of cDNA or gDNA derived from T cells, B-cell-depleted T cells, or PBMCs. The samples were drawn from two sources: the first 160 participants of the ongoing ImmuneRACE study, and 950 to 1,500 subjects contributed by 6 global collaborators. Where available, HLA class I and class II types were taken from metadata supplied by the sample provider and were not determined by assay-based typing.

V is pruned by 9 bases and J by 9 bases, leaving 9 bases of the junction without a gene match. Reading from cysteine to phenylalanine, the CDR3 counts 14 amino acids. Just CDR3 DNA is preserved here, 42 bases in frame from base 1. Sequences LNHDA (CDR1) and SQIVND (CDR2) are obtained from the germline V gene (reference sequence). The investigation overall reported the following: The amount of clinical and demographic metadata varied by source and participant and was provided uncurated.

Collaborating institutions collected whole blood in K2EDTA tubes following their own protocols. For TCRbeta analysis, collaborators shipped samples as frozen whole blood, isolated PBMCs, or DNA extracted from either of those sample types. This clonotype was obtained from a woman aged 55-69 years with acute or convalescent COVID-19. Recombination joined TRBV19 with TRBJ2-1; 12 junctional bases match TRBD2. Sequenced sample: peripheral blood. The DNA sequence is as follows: TGTGCCAGAACTAGCGGGAGGCTAGTCAGTGAGCAGTTCTTC. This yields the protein CARTSGRLVSEQFF.